This T cell receptor beta chain was recovered during a study of control samples from healthy donors and cancer patients. This clone was seen a handful of times. Trimming left V 3 bases short and J 7 bases short, with 16 bases between. CDR1 is DFQATT, CDR2 SNEGSKA, per germline (reference sequence). This CDR3 has 14 residues. Measured with immunoSEQ multiplex PCR; TCRdb has only the in-frame clones, and not every one. The repertoire holds roughly 130,000 clones, with over 75% as singletons. This clonotype was obtained from a man aged 50 to 59 in good health. Input material: blood. The chain recombines TRBV20-1 with TRBJ2-1; D ambiguous. In DNA form, the CDR3 reads TGCAGTGCTAGTAGGATGGCTAGGATGAATGAGCAGTTCTTC. As protein: CSASRMARMNEQFF.